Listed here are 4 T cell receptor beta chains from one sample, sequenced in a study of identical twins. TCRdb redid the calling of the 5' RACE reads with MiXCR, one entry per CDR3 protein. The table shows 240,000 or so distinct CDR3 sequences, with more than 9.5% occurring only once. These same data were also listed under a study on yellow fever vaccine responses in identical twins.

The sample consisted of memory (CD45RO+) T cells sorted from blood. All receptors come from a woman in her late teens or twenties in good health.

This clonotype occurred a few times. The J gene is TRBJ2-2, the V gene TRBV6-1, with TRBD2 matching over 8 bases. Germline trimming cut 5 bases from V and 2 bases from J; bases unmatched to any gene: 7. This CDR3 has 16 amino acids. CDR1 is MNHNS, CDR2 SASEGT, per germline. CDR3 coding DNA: TGTGCCAGCAGTCAGGAACTAGCGGAAAACACCGGGGAGCTGTTTTTT. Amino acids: CASSQELAENTGELFF.

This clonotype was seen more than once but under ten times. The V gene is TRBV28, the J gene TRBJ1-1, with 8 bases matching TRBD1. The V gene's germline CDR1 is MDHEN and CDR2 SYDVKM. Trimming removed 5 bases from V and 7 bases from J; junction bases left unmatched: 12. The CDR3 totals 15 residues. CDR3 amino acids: CASSPPRGPYFEAFF. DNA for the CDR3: TGTGCCAGCAGTCCACCCAGGGGGCCATACTTTGAAGCTTTCTTT.

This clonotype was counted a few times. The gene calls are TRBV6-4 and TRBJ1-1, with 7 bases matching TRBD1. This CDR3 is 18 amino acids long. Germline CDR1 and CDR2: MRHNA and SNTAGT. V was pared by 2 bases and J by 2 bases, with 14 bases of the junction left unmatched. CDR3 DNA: TGTGCCAGCAGTGACCTGGATGCCAGGAGGGGGCTAAACACTGAAGCTTTCTTT. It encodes CASSDLDARRGLNTEAFF.

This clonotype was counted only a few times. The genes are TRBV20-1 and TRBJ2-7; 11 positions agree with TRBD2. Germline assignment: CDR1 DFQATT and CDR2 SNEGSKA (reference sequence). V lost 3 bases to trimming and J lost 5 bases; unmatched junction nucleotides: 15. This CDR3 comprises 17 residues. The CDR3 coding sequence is TGCAGTGCTAGTCTTACCATGACTAGCGGGATTCCCCACGAGCAGTACTTC. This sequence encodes CSASLTMTSGIPHEQYF.